These 30 T cell receptor beta chains originate from one sample sequenced in a study of regulatory T cells in long-lasting Graves disease. Library construction for TCR beta used iRepertoire HTBI primers and Arm-PCR of CDR3 regions. TCRdb re-called the multiplex PCR reads through MiXCR, storing one row per CDR3 protein. The data hold 360,000 or so distinct CDR3 sequences, with about an eighth observed a single time. Noted time point: newly diagnosed GD, antithyroid drugs for less than 3 months. Isolated PBMC RNA provided the starting material for the TCR library. These data also featured in a second study, about T cells in Graves' hyperthyroidism and ophthalmopathy.

Sequencing used peripheral blood mononuclear cells (PBMCs), obtained at new diagnosis, from a patient treated with antithyroid drugs. The receptors originated from a woman younger than 30 with Graves disease.

This clonotype was observed many times. The chain uses TRBV7-8 and TRBJ1-4, with D perhaps TRBD1 (5 bases). From germline, CDR1 is SGHVS and CDR2 FQNEAQ. The CDR3 contains 12 residues. The V end lost 6 bases, the J end lost 14 bases, and 16 bases lay between the germline ends. The CDR3, as DNA: TGTGCCAGCAGTTTACAGGACCCCCCGCTGTTTTTT. Translated, it gives CASSLQDPPLFF.

The chain has TRBV5-1 and TRBJ1-4; a weak D match, TRBD1 (5 bases). This CDR3 is 15 amino acids long. Trimming cost V 1 base and J 2 bases, with 9 bases left between them. CDR1 and CDR2 (germline): SGHRS, YFSETQ. In DNA, the CDR3 is TGCGCCAGCAGCTTGCGGGCAGGGACTAATGAAAAACTGTTTTTT. Translating it yields CASSLRAGTNEKLFF. Drawing the rest from reference TRBV5-1 and TRBJ1-4, the complete variable domain is KAGVTQTPRYLIKTRGQQVTLSCSPISGHRSVSWYQQTPGQGLQFLFEYFSETQRNKGNFPGRFSGRQFSNSRSEMNVSTLELGDSALYLCASSLRAGTNEKLFFGSGTQLSVL.

This clonotype was counted at least ten times. The V and J genes are TRBV19 and TRBJ2-4; D gene unclear. V lost 5 bases and J 5 bases, leaving 10 bases between the germline ends. The CDR3 contains 13 residues. Germline CDR1 reads LNHDA; CDR2 reads SQIVND (reference sequence). In nucleotides, the CDR3 is TGTGCCAGTAGTTCCGGAAATGAAAACATTCAGTACTTC. Residues: CASSSGNENIQYF.

This clonotype was counted at least ten times. The chain links TRBV7-2 to TRBJ2-5; 8 bases agree with TRBD1. The CDR3 consists of 14 residues. Per germline, CDR1 SGHTA and CDR2 FQGNSA. With 10 bases clipped from V and 5 bases from J, the junction kept 12 bases outside the gene matches. The CDR3 region is CATTQGVFLETQYF. As DNA, the CDR3 is TGTGCCACCACACAGGGGGTCTTCCTCGAGACCCAGTACTTC.

This clonotype showed up many times. V usage is TRBV18 and J usage is TRBJ2-7; 9 bases agree with TRBD1. This CDR3 comprises 16 residues. The germline gives CDR1 KGHSH, CDR2 LQKENI. Trimming removed 5 bases from V and 0 bases from J; junction bases left unmatched: 8. The CDR3 spells CASSTRTGALSYEQYV. CDR3 coding DNA: TGTGCCAGCTCAACGCGGACAGGGGCACTCTCCTACGAGCAGTACGTC.

This clonotype was picked up many times. CDR3 bases: TGTATCTCCAAGAGACAGGGAGGGTACACAGATACGCAGTATTTT. Protein: CISKRQGGYTDTQYF. The V call is TRBV6-2 or TRBV6-3, the J call TRBJ2-3, with D possibly being TRBD1 or TRBD2 (7 bases each). Germline values: CDR1 MNHEY, CDR2 SVGEGT. This CDR3 is built from 15 residues.

This clonotype was counted only a few times. The CDR3 protein is CSARGLAIGEQFF. CDR3 bases: TGCAGTGCTAGGGGACTAGCAATCGGTGAGCAGTTCTTC. This chain uses TRBV20-1 with TRBJ2-1; 9 bases fit TRBD2. V trimming: 3 bases; J trimming: 9 bases; junction bases outside the gene matches: 6. Germline V gene data show CDR1 as DFQATT and CDR2 as SNEGSKA (reference sequence). CDR3 length: 13 amino acids.

This clonotype has just a few counts. The rearrangement joins TRBV30 to TRBJ2-7; the D gene is possibly TRBD1 (6 bases). This CDR3 contains 12 residues. Trimming took off 0 bases at V and 4 bases at J, with 7 bases between the two ends. Germline V CDR1 and CDR2: GTSNPN, SVGIG (reference sequence). CDR3 protein: CAWSVGAYEQYF. CDR3 nucleotides: TGTGCCTGGAGTGTGGGGGCGTACGAGCAGTACTTC.

This clonotype has only a few counts. The chain couples TRBV2 to TRBJ1-2; D remains unclear. The CDR3 loop spans 15 amino acids. Germline CDR1 is SNHLY and CDR2 is FYNNEI. Trimming shortened V by 3 bases and J by 4 bases, and 15 bases separated the two germline ends. In nucleotides, the CDR3 is TGTGCCAGCAGTGATGATTCGACAAGACCCTATGGCTACACCTTC. Amino acid sequence: CASSDDSTRPYGYTF.

In its sample, this clonotype was seen a few times. The chain joins TRBV29-1 to TRBJ1-3; D is unclear. V was shortened by 6 bases and J by 0 bases, with 6 bases between the two germline ends. The CDR3 extends over 12 amino acids. Germline V gives CDR1 SQVTM, CDR2 ANQGSEA. The CDR3 DNA reads as TGCAGCGTACAGAGCTCTGGAAACACCATATATTTT. As protein: CSVQSSGNTIYF.

This clonotype has a count of ten or more. The CDR3 sequence: CSVGSIGHYNEQFF. The CDR3 DNA sequence: TGCAGCGTAGGGAGTATAGGGCACTACAATGAGCAGTTCTTC. The rearrangement links TRBV29-1 to TRBJ2-1; TRBD2 is a possible D gene (5 bases). The CDR3 extends over 14 amino acids. V gave up 6 bases and J gave up 3 bases, with 15 bases separating them. Germline lookup yields CDR1 SQVTM and CDR2 ANQGSEA.

This clonotype was counted many times. The rearrangement links TRBV7-8 to TRBJ2-5; tentative D call: TRBD2 (5 bases). Germline V gene sequence: CDR1 SGHVS, CDR2 FQNEAQ. This CDR3 region has 18 residues. Between the trimmed V and J ends, which lost 1 base and 2 bases, there was a span of 20 bases. CDR3 sequence reads: CASSLDPNWTVGQETQYF. The CDR3 DNA sequence: TGTGCCAGCAGCTTAGACCCGAACTGGACTGTGGGGCAAGAGACCCAGTACTTC. Full variable domain (outside the CDR3, taken from reference TRBV7-8 and TRBJ2-5): GAGVSQSPRYKVAKRGQDVALRCDPISGHVSLFWYQQALGQGPEFLTYFQNEAQLDKSGLPSDRFFAERPEGSVSTLKIQRTQQEDSAVYLCASSLDPNWTVGQETQYFGPGTRLLVL.

This clonotype occurred a few times. This chain connects TRBV4-3 to TRBJ2-7; 11 bases align to TRBD2. J lost 3 bases, V lost 0 bases, and 10 bases had no gene match. The CDR3 contains 18 residues. Germline V CDR1 and CDR2: LGHNA, YSLEER. The CDR3 here is CASSQDWASGRPRYEQYF. The CDR3 DNA sequence: TGCGCCAGCAGCCAAGATTGGGCTAGCGGGAGGCCACGCTACGAGCAGTACTTC.

The CDR3 sequence: CASLPGPMNTEAFF. In DNA, the CDR3 is TGTGCCAGTCTGCCAGGACCAATGAACACTGAAGCTTTCTTT. The rearrangement links TRBV19 to TRBJ1-1; no firm D call. CDR1 is LNHDA, CDR2 SQIVND, per germline (reference sequence). The CDR3 is made up of 14 amino acids. Trimming pared 8 bases from V and 0 bases from J, leaving 13 bases between.

Many counts were recorded for this clonotype. The chain carries TRBV4-1 and TRBJ2-5; TRBD1 aligns across 8 bases. Germline trimming cut 5 bases from V and 1 base from J; bases unmatched to any gene: 9. The CDR3 is made up of 16 amino acids. CDR1 is MGHRA and CDR2 is YSYEKL in the germline V gene. CDR3 region: CASSSRETGVQETQYF. CDR3 coding DNA: TGCGCCAGCAGCTCCCGTGAGACAGGGGTCCAAGAGACCCAGTACTTC.

This clonotype was observed many times. The chain employs TRBV7-9 and TRBJ1-2; tentative D call: TRBD1 (5 bases). The V end was cut by 1 base, the J end by 4 bases, with 16 bases between. This CDR3 is built from 16 residues. In germline, CDR1 is SEHNR, CDR2 FQNEAQ (reference sequence). CDR3 sequence: CASSLVRLGGLYGYTF. CDR3 DNA: TGTGCCAGCAGCTTAGTCCGCTTGGGGGGACTCTATGGCTACACCTTC. Variable domain in full (rest from reference TRBV7-9 and TRBJ1-2): DTGVSQNPRHKITKRGQNVTFRCDPISEHNRLYWYRQTLGQGPEFLTYFQNEAQLEKSRLLSDRFSAERPKGSFSTLEIQRTEQGDSAMYLCASSLVRLGGLYGYTFGSGTRLTVV.

This clonotype was recorded at least ten times. The chain couples TRBV20-1 to TRBJ1-6; maybe TRBD1 (5 bases). The CDR3 is 17 amino acids. Trimming shortened V by 0 bases and J by 5 bases, and 17 bases separated the two germline ends. The germline gives CDR1 DFQATT, CDR2 SNEGSKA (reference sequence). The CDR3 coding sequence is TGCAGTGCTAGAGATCCTGACGAGGGACGGGATAATTCACCCCTCCACTTT. Translation: CSARDPDEGRDNSPLHF.

V is TRBV7-2 and J is TRBJ2-5; D might be TRBD2 (5 bases). V was shortened by 3 bases and J by 2 bases, with 19 bases between the two germline ends. The CDR3 is 17 amino acids. Germline CDR1 is SGHTA and CDR2 is FQGNSA. CDR3 nucleotide sequence: TGTGCCAGCAGCTTTCGACTATCTACAACTACTCAAGAGACCCAGTACTTC. Amino acids: CASSFRLSTTTQETQYF.

The chain uses TRBV5-5 and TRBJ2-7; D is ambiguous. This CDR3 is built from 13 residues. Germline-derived CDR1 and CDR2 are SGHKS and YYEKEE (reference sequence). V dropped 0 bases and J dropped 5 bases, with 9 bases sitting between them. The DNA of the CDR3 is TGTGCCAGCAGCTTGGTTGGGGTTCACGAGCAGTACTTC. It encodes CASSLVGVHEQYF.

This clonotype was detected many times. The chain recombines TRBV11-2 with TRBJ2-3; D remains unclear. Germline lookup yields CDR1 SGHAT and CDR2 FQNNGV. The CDR3 has 15 amino acids. Trimming removed 0 bases from V and 0 bases from J, with 7 bases in between. For the CDR3, the DNA is TGTGCCAGCAGCTTAGAGGGGTCTAGCACAGATACGCAGTATTTT. Its protein product is CASSLEGSSTDTQYF.

The gene calls are TRBV28 and TRBJ1-2, with TRBD1 identical over 7 bases. CDR3 length: 14 amino acids. Germline CDR1 is MDHEN and CDR2 is SYDVKM. V shed 6 bases, J shed 7 bases, and the junction held 11 bases outside the gene matches. CDR3 region: CASSPTQGSFGYTF. The CDR3 DNA reads as TGTGCCAGCAGCCCTACACAGGGGAGTTTTGGCTACACCTTC.

V gene TRBV6-1 combines with J gene TRBJ2-7; D is perhaps TRBD1 (5 bases). Germline assignment: CDR1 MNHNS and CDR2 SASEGT. V lost 8 bases to trimming and J lost 0 bases, with 14 bases between them. The CDR3 is 14 residues long. The CDR3 protein is CASRSPTASYEQYV. CDR3 nucleotides: TGTGCCAGCCGTAGCCCGACAGCCTCCTACGAGCAGTACGTC.

The sample holds many counts of this clonotype. The chain recombines TRBV12-3 or TRBV12-4 with TRBJ1-1; D is possibly TRBD1 (6 bases). The CDR3 has 15 amino acids. V was cut by 0 bases and J by 1 base, with 9 bases left in between. The CDR3 DNA is TGTGCCAGCAGTTTAGCGGGGACACAGAACACTGAAGCTTTCTTT. Translation gives CASSLAGTQNTEAFF.

A few counts support this clonotype. The V gene is TRBV4-1, the J gene TRBJ2-1; perhaps TRBD2 as D (5 bases). There are 14 residues in the CDR3. The ends were cut back, 6 bases at V and 8 bases at J, with 17 bases in the middle. Germline V gene data show CDR1 as MGHRA and CDR2 as YSYEKL. The CDR3 nucleotides are TGCGCCAGCAGGGAAGGGCTGAGGGCGGATGAGCAGTTCTTC. Its protein is CASREGLRADEQFF.

The genes are TRBV6-5 and TRBJ2-7, with D unclear. Trimming took 4 bases from V and 3 from J, leaving 7 bases between them. Germline lookup yields CDR1 MNHEY and CDR2 SVGAGI. The CDR3 extends over 12 amino acids. CDR3 DNA: TGTGCCAGCAGTTCGAAGGTCTACGAGCAGTACGTC. Its protein is CASSSKVYEQYV.

Many counts were recorded for this clonotype. CDR3: CASISPSGRARIVDEQFF. CDR3 sequence (DNA): TGTGCCAGCATCTCCCCTAGCGGGAGGGCCAGGATTGTCGATGAGCAGTTCTTC. This chain uses TRBV28 with TRBJ2-1, with 12 nucleotides matching TRBD2. V lost 7 bases, J lost 8 bases, and 18 bases stayed unmatched. Germline V lookup: CDR1 MDHEN, CDR2 SYDVKM. The CDR3 runs to 18 residues.

The V gene is TRBV24-1, the J gene TRBJ1-2; no definite D call. Between the trimmed V and J ends, which lost 5 bases and 6 bases, there was a span of 9 bases. Per germline, CDR1 KGHDR and CDR2 SFDVKD. The CDR3 consists of 12 residues. The DNA for the CDR3 is TGTGCCACCAGTGGAGGAGGTAATGGCTACACCTTC. Translation gives CATSGGGNGYTF.

This clonotype was picked up many times. The rearrangement uses TRBV12-3 or TRBV12-4 and TRBJ1-1; a possible D gene is TRBD1 (5 bases). The CDR3 is made up of 17 amino acids. Trimming cost V 1 base and J 5 bases, with 20 bases left between them. This CDR3 reads CASSLGARLWGNTEAFF. For the CDR3, the DNA is TGTGCCAGCAGTTTAGGAGCCCGGCTGTGGGGGAATACTGAAGCTTTCTTT.

Many counts were recorded for this clonotype. This chain connects TRBV28 to TRBJ2-5; tentative D call: TRBD1 (5 bases). Trimming stripped 7 bases from V and 5 bases from J, with 11 bases between. Germline values: CDR1 MDHEN, CDR2 SYDVKM. The CDR3 runs 12 residues. In DNA, the CDR3 is TGTGCCAGCACCTCTAAGGGGGAGACCCAGTACTTC. Protein sequence: CASTSKGETQYF.

This clonotype has just one count. The V gene is TRBV11-2, the J gene TRBJ1-1, with no clear D. In germline, CDR1 is SGHAT, CDR2 FQNNGV. This CDR3 contains 16 residues. Deletions cut 8 bases from V and 2 bases from J, with 21 bases between. The CDR3 reads CASFPIPGWTNTEAFF. The CDR3, as DNA: TGTGCCAGCTTCCCTATTCCGGGGTGGACCAACACTGAAGCTTTCTTT. Looking up the rest from reference TRBV11-2 and TRBJ1-1 gives the full variable domain: EAGVAQSPRYKIIEKRQSVAFWCNPISGHATLYWYQQILGQGPKLLIQFQNNGVVDDSQLPKDRFSAERLKGVDSTLKIQPAKLEDSAVYLCASFPIPGWTNTEAFFGQGTRLTVV.